This TCR beta chain was sequenced during a study of CD8+ T cells in alopecia areata. In the study overall: Those treated were given oral tofacitinib at 5 to 10 mg twice daily. Whole-study findings and limits: Tofacitinib delivered significant drops in scalp clonality and in expanded CD8+ clones among the top 100.

As to this clone: Its target is not known.

Treatment here: oral pan-JAK inhibitor, 5-10 mg twice daily. Extracted RNA was reverse transcribed, and the resulting cDNA served as sequencing template. Produced via immunoSEQ multiplex PCR; TCRdb's table is partial and in-frame only. The sample holds about 210,000 clones, less than 50% seen once. Source: CD4+ T cells sorted from blood, taken at roughly week 36, from a patient treated with tofacitinib. The sequence came from a human donor with alopecia areata.

The CDR3 is CASSFPLGLTGETQYF. The CDR3 DNA is TGTGCCAGCAGCTTCCCACTGGGACTAACAGGAGAGACCCAGTACTTC. The chain links TRBV7-9 to TRBJ2-5; 7 bases line up with TRBD2. CDR3 length equals 16 residues. Germline CDR1 and CDR2: SEHNR and FQNEAQ (reference sequence). V lost 3 bases to trimming and J lost 4 bases; unmatched junction nucleotides: 11.